The source of this T cell receptor beta chain is a study of T cell responses to AZD1222 COVID-19 vaccine. Trimming pared 3 bases from V and 5 bases from J, leaving 6 bases between. The CDR3 covers 12 residues. General study results and limits: Clonal diversity was possibly underestimated, and the donors were mostly white British, with more females.

Measured with immunoSEQ multiplex PCR; TCRdb has only the in-frame clones, and not every one. The sample yields some 150,000 clones, 75% to 95% seen once. Of note for this clone: Its antigen remains unknown.

Sequencing used peripheral blood, obtained 28 days after the second AZD1222 dose. This TCR came from an adult who received the AZD1222 COVID-19 vaccine. The chain joins TRBV12-3 or TRBV12-4 to TRBJ2-3; D unresolved. CDR3 nucleotide sequence: TGTGCCAGCAGTTTCCTGGGAGATACGCAGTATTTT. Translation gives CASSFLGDTQYF.